This T cell receptor beta chain came from a study of control samples from healthy donors and cancer patients. In this sample, this clone turned up once. TCRdb's table, derived via immunoSEQ multiplex PCR, lists solely in-frame clones and lacks some. The table records fewer than 200,000 clones, approximately 94% of them present only once. The sequenced material came from PBMCs. This clonotype was obtained from a man aged 55 to 70 with colorectal cancer.

CDR3 in DNA: TGTGCCAGCAGCTTGGGGGGACCGAAATATAGCAATCAGCCCCAGCATTTT. It encodes CASSLGGPKYSNQPQHF. The chain is built from TRBV5-8 and TRBJ1-5; weak D call: TRBD1 (5 bases). The germline CDR1 and CDR2 sequences are SGHTS and YDEGEE. Between the trimmed V and J ends, which lost 0 bases and 0 bases, there was a span of 13 bases. The CDR3 length is 17 residues. The full variable domain, with the rest looked up from reference TRBV5-8 and TRBJ1-5, is EAGVTQSPTHLIKTRGQQATLRCSPISGHTSVYWYQQALGLGLQFLLWYDEGEERNRGNFPPRFSGRQFPNYSSELNVNALELEDSALYLCASSLGGPKYSNQPQHFGDGTRLSIL.